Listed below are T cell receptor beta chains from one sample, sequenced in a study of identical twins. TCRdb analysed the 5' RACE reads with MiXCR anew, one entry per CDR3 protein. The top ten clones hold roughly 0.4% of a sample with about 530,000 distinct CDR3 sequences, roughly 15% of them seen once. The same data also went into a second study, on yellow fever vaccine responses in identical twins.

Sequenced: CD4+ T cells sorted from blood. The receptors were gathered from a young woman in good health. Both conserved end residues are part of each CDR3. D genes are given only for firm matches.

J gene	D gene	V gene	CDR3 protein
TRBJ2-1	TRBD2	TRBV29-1	CSVLSGLAGDNEQFF
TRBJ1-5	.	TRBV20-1	CSAKWGSDQPQHF
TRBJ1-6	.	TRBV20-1	CSARAPGRDNSPLHF
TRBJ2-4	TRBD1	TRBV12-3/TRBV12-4	CASSFVDRGNIQYF
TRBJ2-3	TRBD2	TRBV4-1	CASSPTSGGDTQYF
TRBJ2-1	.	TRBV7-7	CASSPINNEQFF
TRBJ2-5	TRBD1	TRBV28	CASSLYGTGPRETQYF
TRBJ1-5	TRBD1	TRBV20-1	CSARETGSNQPQHF
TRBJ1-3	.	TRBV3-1	CASSHGRGSGNTIYF
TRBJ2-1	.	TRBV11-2	CASSPSEGRARVRHNEQFF
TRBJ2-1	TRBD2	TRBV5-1	CASSITGTSGFREQFF
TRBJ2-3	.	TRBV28	CASSPRFRDPGTDTQYF
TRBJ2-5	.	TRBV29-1	CSVEQVQGQETQYF
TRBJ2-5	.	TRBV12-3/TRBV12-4	CASSLNLIRGETQYF
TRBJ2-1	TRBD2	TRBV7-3	CASSRIAGASNEQFF
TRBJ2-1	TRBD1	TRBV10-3	CAISESRDSSYNEQFF
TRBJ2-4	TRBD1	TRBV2	CASSGQGNIQYF
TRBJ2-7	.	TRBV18	CASSQNQYEQYF
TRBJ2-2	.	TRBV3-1	CASSQDRYAGELFF
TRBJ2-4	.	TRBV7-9	CASSLVGTPKNIQYF
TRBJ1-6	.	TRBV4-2	CASSQESQGRGSPLHF
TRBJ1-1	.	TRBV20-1	CSAREEVKAFF
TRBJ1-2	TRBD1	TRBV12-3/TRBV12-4	CASTPTGGGAYGYTF
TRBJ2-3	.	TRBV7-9	CASSSPPGVAVTDTQYF
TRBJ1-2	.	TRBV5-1	CASSLDTGINGYTF
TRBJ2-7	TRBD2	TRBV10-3	CAISESLAGAHEQYF
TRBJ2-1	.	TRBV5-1	CASSPLGGGGRGGGNEQFF
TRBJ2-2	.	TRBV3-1	CASSQGARNTGELFF
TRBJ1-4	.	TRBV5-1	CSSSLSALDEKLFF